The clone carrying this T cell receptor beta chain was observed a few times. Time point indicated: sample taken at primary tumor resection. Extraction of whole RNA from tumor, nontumor lung or frozen PBMC preceded unsorted sequencing. TCRdb reanalysed the 5' RACE reads using MiXCR and keeps one entry per CDR3 protein. The sample yields 95,000 or so distinct CDR3 sequences, under 9% seen once. V lost 1 base and J 4 bases, leaving 7 bases between the germline ends. The CDR3 length is 13 residues. Germline V CDR1 and CDR2: LGHNA, YSLEER. The sample originates from a study of spatial heterogeneity in lung cancer. On the study more broadly: The library had UMIs, and each TCR and UMI pair averaged more than ten raw reads.

The chain recombines TRBV4-3 with TRBJ2-5; D unclear. The sequenced sample was PBMCs, obtained at surgery. This TCR came from a male donor with early-stage non-small cell lung cancer. As DNA, the CDR3 is TGCGCCAGCAGCCAAGTCGTCGGAGAGACCCAGTACTTC. Amino acid sequence: CASSQVVGETQYF.